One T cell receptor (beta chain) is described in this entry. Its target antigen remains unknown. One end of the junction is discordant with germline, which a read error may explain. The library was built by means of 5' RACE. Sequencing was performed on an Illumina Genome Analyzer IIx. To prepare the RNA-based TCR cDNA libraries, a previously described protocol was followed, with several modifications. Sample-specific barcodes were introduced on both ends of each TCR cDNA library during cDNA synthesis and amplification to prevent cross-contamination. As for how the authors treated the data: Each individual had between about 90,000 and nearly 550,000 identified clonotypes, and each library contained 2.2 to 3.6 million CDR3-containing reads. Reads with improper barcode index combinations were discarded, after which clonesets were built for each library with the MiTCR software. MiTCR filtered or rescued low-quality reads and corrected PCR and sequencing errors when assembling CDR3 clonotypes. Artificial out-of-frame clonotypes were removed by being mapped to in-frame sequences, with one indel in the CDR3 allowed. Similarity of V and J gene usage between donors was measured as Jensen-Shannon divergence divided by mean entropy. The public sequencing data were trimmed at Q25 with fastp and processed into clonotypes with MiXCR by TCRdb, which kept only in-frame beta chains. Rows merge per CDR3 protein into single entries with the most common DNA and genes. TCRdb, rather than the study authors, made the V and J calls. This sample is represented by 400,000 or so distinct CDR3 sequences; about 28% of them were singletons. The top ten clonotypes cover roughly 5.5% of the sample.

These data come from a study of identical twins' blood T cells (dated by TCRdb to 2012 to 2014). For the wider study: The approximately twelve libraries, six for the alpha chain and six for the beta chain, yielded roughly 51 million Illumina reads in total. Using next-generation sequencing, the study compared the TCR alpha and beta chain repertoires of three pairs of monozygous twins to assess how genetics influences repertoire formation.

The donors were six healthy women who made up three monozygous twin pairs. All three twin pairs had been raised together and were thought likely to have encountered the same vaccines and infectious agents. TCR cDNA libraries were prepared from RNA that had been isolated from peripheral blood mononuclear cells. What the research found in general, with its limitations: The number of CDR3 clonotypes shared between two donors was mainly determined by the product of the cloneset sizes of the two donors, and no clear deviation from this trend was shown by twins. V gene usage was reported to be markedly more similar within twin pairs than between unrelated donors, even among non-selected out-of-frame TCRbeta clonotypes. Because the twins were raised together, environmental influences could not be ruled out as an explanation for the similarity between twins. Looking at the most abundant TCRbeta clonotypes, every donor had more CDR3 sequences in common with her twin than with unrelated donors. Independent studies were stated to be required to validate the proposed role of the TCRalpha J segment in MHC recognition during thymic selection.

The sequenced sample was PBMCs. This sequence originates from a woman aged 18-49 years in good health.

CDR3 sequence: CSTRVAGGWYEQFF. The nucleotide sequence reads TGCAGTACTAGAGTAGCGGGGGGTTGGTATGAGCAGTTCTTC. This receptor chain uses TRBV20-1 and TRBJ2-1, and 10 junctional nucleotides match TRBD2. Based on the germline V gene (reference sequence), the CDR1 and CDR2 sequences are DFQATT and SNEGSKA. The CDR3 goes from the cysteine to the phenylalanine over 14 residues. Only CDR3 DNA is held: 42 bases, read in frame from base 1.